The clone carrying this T cell receptor (beta chain) showed up many times. Its specificity is unknown. This specimen comes from a study of blood T cells in healthy people across ages. The study, taken as a whole, reports: Strong correlation linked observed beta diversity and percent naive T cells.

With a J-beta primer mix and a sample-barcoded 5' primer, a second PCR ran roughly 7 to 11 cycles. Unique molecular identifiers of 12 random nucleotides labeled each cDNA. TCRdb itself ran the 5' RACE reads through MiXCR, one entry per CDR3 protein. The sample has 650,000 to 1,000,000 distinct CDR3 sequences, 35% to 40% seen once. Staff drew roughly 10 milliliters of peripheral blood from each donor. At least 5.5 micrograms of total RNA were extracted per sample. The receptor was derived from a man aged 18 to 30 in good health. The sequencing input was blood.

CDR3 DNA sequence: TGCAGCGCGATACGAGAGACCCAGTACTTC. Amino acids: CSAIRETQYF. The chain combines TRBV29-1 with TRBJ2-5; D is uncertain. Germline loops: CDR1 SQVTM, CDR2 ANQGSEA. Deletions cut 7 bases from V and 4 bases from J, with 7 bases between. This CDR3 contains 10 residues.